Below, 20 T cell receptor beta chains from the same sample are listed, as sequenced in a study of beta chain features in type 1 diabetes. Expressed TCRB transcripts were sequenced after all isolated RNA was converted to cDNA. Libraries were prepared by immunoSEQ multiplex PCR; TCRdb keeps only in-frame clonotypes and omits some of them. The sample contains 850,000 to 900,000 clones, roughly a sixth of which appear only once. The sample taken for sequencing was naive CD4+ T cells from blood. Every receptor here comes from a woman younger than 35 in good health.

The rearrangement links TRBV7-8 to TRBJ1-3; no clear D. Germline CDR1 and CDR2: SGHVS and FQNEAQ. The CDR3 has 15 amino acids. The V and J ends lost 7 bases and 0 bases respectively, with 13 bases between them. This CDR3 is CASTLSVSSGNTIYF. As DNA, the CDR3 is TGTGCCAGCACTCTGTCGGTCTCCTCTGGAAACACCATATATTTT.

In DNA, the CDR3 is TGTGCCAGCAGCTTGGGGTTTTTGACAGGGAGCATGAACACTGAAGCTTTCTTT. It specifies CASSLGFLTGSMNTEAFF. V is TRBV5-6 and J is TRBJ1-1; TRBD1 aligns across 7 bases. The CDR3 consists of 18 residues. CDR1 and CDR2 (germline): SGHDT, YYEEEE. The V gene end was trimmed by 0 bases and the J gene end by 0 bases; junction bases not matched to a gene: 11.

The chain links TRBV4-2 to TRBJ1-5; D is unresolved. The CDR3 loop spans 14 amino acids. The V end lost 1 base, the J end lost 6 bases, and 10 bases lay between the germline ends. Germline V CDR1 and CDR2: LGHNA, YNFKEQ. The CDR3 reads CASSQVGGSQPQHF. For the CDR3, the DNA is TGTGCCAGCAGCCAAGTGGGAGGCTCTCAGCCCCAGCATTTT.

The CDR3 DNA reads as TGTGCCAGCAGCTTAGACATTGGGAGGGCTGAAGCTTTCTTT. It codes for CASSLDIGRAEAFF. V is TRBV7-9 and J is TRBJ1-1; D call uncertain. Between the trimmed V and J ends, which lost 1 base and 6 bases, there was a span of 12 bases. The CDR3 length is 14 residues. Germline CDR1 and CDR2: SEHNR and FQNEAQ (reference sequence).

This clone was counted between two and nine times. CDR3: CATGLAGGTTEQFF. In DNA, the CDR3 is TGTGCCACAGGACTAGCGGGAGGGACAACCGAGCAGTTCTTC. The chain uses TRBV6-5 and TRBJ2-1; 15 nucleotides agree with TRBD2. Trimming at V came to 10 bases and at J to 10 bases, leaving 8 bases not matched to a gene. The CDR3 is made up of 14 amino acids. CDR1 is MNHEY, CDR2 SVGAGI, per germline.

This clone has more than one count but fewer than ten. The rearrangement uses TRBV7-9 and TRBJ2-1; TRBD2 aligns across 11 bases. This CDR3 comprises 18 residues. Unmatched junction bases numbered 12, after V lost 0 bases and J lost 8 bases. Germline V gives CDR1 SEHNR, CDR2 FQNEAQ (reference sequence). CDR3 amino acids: CASSLAFASGRKFDEQFF. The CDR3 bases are TGTGCCAGCAGCTTAGCGTTCGCTAGCGGGAGGAAGTTCGATGAGCAGTTCTTC.

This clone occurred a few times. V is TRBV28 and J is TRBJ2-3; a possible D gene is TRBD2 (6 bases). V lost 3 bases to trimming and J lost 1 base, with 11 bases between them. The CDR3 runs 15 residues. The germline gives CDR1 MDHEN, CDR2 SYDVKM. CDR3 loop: CASSFGGIGTDTQYF. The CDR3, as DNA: TGTGCCAGCAGTTTCGGGGGAATCGGCACAGATACGCAGTATTTT.

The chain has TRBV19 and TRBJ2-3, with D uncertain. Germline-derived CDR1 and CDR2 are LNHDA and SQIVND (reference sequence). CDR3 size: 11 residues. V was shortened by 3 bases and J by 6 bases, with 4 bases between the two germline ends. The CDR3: CASSIMDTQYF. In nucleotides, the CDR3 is TGTGCCAGTAGTATTATGGATACGCAGTATTTT.

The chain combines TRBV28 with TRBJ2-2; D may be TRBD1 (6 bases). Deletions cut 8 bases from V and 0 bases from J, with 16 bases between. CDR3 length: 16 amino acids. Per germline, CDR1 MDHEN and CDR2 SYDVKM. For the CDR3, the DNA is TGTGCCAGCCGGCCCGACAGGTCCCCGAACACCGGGGAGCTGTTTTTT. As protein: CASRPDRSPNTGELFF.

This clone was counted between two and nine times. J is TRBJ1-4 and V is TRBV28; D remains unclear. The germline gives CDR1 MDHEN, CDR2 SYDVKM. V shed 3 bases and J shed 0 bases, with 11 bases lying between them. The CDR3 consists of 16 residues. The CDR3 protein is CASSLLRLTTNEKLFF. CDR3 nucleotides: TGTGCCAGCAGTTTGCTGAGACTAACAACTAATGAAAAACTGTTTTTT.

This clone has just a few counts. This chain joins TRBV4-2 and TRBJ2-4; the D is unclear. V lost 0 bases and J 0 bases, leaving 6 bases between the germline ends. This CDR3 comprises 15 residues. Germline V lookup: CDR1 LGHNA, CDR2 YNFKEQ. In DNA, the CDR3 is TGTGCCAGCAGCCAAGACAGAATAGCCAAAAACATTCAGTACTTC. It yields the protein CASSQDRIAKNIQYF.

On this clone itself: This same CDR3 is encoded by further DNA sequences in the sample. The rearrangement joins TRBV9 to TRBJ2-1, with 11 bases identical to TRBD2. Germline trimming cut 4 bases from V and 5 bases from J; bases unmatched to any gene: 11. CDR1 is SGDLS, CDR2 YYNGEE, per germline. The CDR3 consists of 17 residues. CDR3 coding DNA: TGTGCCAGCAGCCCCAGAACCGGGACTAGCGGTCACAATGAGCAGTTCTTC. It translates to CASSPRTGTSGHNEQFF.

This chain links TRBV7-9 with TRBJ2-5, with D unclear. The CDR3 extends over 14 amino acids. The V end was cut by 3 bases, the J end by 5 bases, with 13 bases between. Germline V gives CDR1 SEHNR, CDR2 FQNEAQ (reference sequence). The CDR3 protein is CASSFSSNWETQYF. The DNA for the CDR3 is TGTGCCAGCAGCTTTTCTTCCAACTGGGAGACCCAGTACTTC.

DNA for the CDR3: TGTGCCAGCAGGAGGGGACAGAGCTCCTACGAGCAGTACTTC. Encoded protein: CASRRGQSSYEQYF. The V and J genes are TRBV2 and TRBJ2-7; 7 bases match TRBD1. The CDR3 has 14 amino acids. J gave up 0 bases and V 6 bases, and 5 bases lay outside the gene matches. Germline V CDR1 and CDR2: SNHLY, FYNNEI.

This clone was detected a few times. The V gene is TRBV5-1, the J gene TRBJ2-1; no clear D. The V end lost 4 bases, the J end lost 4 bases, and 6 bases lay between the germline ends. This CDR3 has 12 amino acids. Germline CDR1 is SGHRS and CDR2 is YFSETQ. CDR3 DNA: TGCGCCAGCAGCGGGATGTACAATGAGCAGTTCTTC. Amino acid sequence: CASSGMYNEQFF. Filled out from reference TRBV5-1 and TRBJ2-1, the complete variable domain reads KAGVTQTPRYLIKTRGQQVTLSCSPISGHRSVSWYQQTPGQGLQFLFEYFSETQRNKGNFPGRFSGRQFSNSRSEMNVSTLELGDSALYLCASSGMYNEQFFGPGTRLTVL.

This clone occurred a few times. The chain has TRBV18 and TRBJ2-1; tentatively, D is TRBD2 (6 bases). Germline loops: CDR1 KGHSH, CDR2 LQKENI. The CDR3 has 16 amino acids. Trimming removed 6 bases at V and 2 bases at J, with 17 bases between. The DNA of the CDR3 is TGTGCCAGCTCGCGCAGCTTAGCGGCAACCTACAATGAGCAGTTCTTC. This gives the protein CASSRSLAATYNEQFF.

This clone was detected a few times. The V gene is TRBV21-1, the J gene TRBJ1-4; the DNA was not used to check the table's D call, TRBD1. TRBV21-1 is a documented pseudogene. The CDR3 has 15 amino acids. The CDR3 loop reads CASSKGTGTNEKLFF. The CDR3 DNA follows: TGTGCCAGCAGCAAAGGGACAGGAACTAATGAAAAACTGTTTTTT.

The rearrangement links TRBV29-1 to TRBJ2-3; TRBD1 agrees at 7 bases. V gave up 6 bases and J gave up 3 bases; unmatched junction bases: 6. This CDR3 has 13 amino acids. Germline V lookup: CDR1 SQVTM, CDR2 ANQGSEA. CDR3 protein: CSVQGKYTDTQYF. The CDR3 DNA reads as TGCAGCGTACAGGGGAAATATACAGATACGCAGTATTTT.

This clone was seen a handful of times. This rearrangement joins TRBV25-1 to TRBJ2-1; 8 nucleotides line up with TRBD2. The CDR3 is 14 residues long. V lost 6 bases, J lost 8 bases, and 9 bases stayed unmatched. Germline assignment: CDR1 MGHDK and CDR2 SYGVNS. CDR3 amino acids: CASSRPGGLDEQFF. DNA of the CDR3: TGTGCCAGCAGCCGACCGGGGGGACTAGATGAGCAGTTCTTC.

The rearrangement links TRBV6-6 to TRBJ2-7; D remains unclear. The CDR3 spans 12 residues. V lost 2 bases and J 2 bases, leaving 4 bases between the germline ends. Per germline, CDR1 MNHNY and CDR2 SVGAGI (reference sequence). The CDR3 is CASSYNPYEQYF. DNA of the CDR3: TGTGCCAGCAGTTACAACCCCTACGAGCAGTACTTC.